The sample holds one count of the clone carrying this T cell receptor beta chain. Antigen: not known. Germline V lookup: CDR1 MDHEN, CDR2 SYDVKM. The V gene end was trimmed by 5 bases and the J gene end by 2 bases; junction bases not matched to a gene: 14. CDR3 length: 17 amino acids. These data come from a study of cytomegalovirus exposure and HLA in healthy donors. Study findings and constraints: It was reported in a later analysis that an Asian-associated ancestry cluster showed fewer N-insertions than the roughly 620-donor mean. Using a false discovery rate of 0.05, a later analysis showed that 15,000 to 20,000 TCR beta sequences were associated with HLA alleles.

The PCR contained 60 Vbeta and 13 Jbeta primers. TCRdb's table, derived via immunoSEQ multiplex PCR, lists solely in-frame clones and lacks some. This repertoire shows approximately 130,000 clones, 75% to 90% found once; its top ten account for approximately 6.4%. The sequenced sample was PBMCs. The chain links TRBV28 to TRBJ2-7, with 8 bases fitting TRBD1. The clonotype comes from a woman aged 25 to 39 in good health and CMV-seropositive. The CDR3 protein is CASSPWAGTGSPYEQYF. CDR3 nucleotide sequence: TGTGCCAGCAGTCCTTGGGCCGGGACAGGTTCCCCCTACGAGCAGTACTTC.